This TCR beta chain was sequenced for a study of shared clonotypes between healthy human individuals. Study results and limitations: Apart from blood, nothing was sampled; tissue repertoires likely differ.

On this clone: Its antigen is not known.

J lost 1 base, V lost 4 bases, and 17 bases had no gene match. Germline V lookup: CDR1 SGHDT, CDR2 YYEEEE. The length of the CDR3 is 19 residues. Sequencing used immunoSEQ multiplex PCR; TCRdb keeps in-frame clones, though not all of them. The sample lists fewer than 2.5 million clones, roughly 93% occurring once. The sample comprised naive CD4+ T cells from PBMCs. Subset defined: CD45RA+ positively selected. This receptor was obtained from a man aged 18 to 29 in good health. Some clones in this sample may be carry-over from other donors' samples. The chain employs TRBV5-6 and TRBJ2-5; 9 bases are shared with TRBD1. The CDR3 DNA reads as TGTGCCAGCAGCCCCTATTTGGAGGCCGGGACAGGGCGCCAAGAGACCCAGTACTTC. This encodes CASSPYLEAGTGRQETQYF. Looking up the rest from reference TRBV5-6 and TRBJ2-5 gives the full variable domain: DAGVTQSPTHLIKTRGQQVTLRCSPKSGHDTVSWYQQALGQGPQFIFQYYEEEERQRGNFPDRFSGHQFPNYSSELNVNALLLGDSALYLCASSPYLEAGTGRQETQYFGPGTRLLVL.